The 26 T cell receptor beta chains listed next were all sequenced from one sample in a study of shared clonotypes between healthy human individuals. The table came from immunoSEQ multiplex PCR; TCRdb's copy has only in-frame clones and leaves some out. The data contain about 2.4 million clones, 93% of them singletons. The sequenced sample was naive CD4+ T cells from PBMCs. Documented subset: CD45RA+ positively selected. Source of these receptors: a man aged 18-30 years in good health. Some clones in this sample may be carry-over from other donors' samples.

This clone was seen a handful of times. The chain is built from TRBV7-8 and TRBJ2-1; a possible D gene is TRBD2 (5 bases). Germline values: CDR1 SGHVS, CDR2 FQNEAQ. The CDR3 extends over 13 amino acids. Between the trimmed V and J ends, which lost 6 bases and 5 bases, there was a span of 11 bases. The CDR3 reads CASSSGRDNEQFF. For the CDR3, the DNA is TGTGCCAGCAGTTCTGGGAGAGACAATGAGCAGTTCTTC.

This clone was picked up a small number of times. The chain couples TRBV7-2 to TRBJ1-1; D uncertain. Germline CDR1 SGHTA, CDR2 FQGNSA. The CDR3 has 11 amino acids. V lost 0 bases, J lost 11 bases, and 7 bases lay in between. CDR3 loop: CASSLAFGAFF. In DNA, the CDR3 is TGTGCCAGCAGCTTAGCTTTCGGGGCTTTCTTT.

The chain uses TRBV2 and TRBJ2-7, with 9 positions matching TRBD1. CDR3 length: 15 amino acids. The ends lost 0 bases at V and 6 bases at J; junction bases unmatched: 6. The V gene's germline CDR1 is SNHLY and CDR2 FYNNEI. The CDR3 protein is CASSEAPGQGREQYF. The DNA of the CDR3 is TGTGCCAGCAGTGAAGCCCCCGGACAGGGGCGCGAGCAGTACTTC.

The chain couples TRBV7-6 to TRBJ2-7, with unresolved D. Per germline, CDR1 SGHVS and CDR2 FNYEAQ. The CDR3 is 15 amino acids. V gave up 1 base and J gave up 3 bases, with 13 bases separating them. CDR3 region: CASSLVSSNGYEQYF. In DNA, the CDR3 is TGTGCCAGCAGCTTAGTTAGTAGCAACGGCTACGAGCAGTACTTC.

The genes are TRBV28 and TRBJ1-1; TRBD1 is a possible D gene (5 bases). Germline V CDR1 and CDR2: MDHEN, SYDVKM. This CDR3 is 14 amino acids long. The germline V and J ends were trimmed by 5 bases and 3 bases, with 13 bases remaining between them. CDR3 sequence reads: CASSTGDGYTEAFF. CDR3 nucleotides: TGTGCCAGCAGTACGGGGGACGGTTACACTGAAGCTTTCTTT. The whole variable domain, filled in from reference TRBV28 and TRBJ1-1, reads DVKVTQSSRYLVKRTGEKVFLECVQDMDHENMFWYRQDPGLGLRLIYFSYDVKMKEKGDIPEGYSVSREKKERFSLILESASTNQTSMYLCASSTGDGYTEAFFGQGTRLTVV.

This clone has only one observation. The chain couples TRBV11-3 to TRBJ2-2; D gene ambiguous. The CDR3 is made up of 12 amino acids. Trimming took off 5 bases at V and 7 bases at J, with 8 bases between the two ends. Germline V CDR1 and CDR2: SGHNT, YENEEA. CDR3 residues: CASSPHGGELFF. In nucleotides, the CDR3 is TGTGCCAGCAGCCCCCACGGCGGGGAGCTGTTTTTT.

A word on this clone: This sample includes further DNA sequences coding for the same CDR3. V and J are TRBV7-9 and TRBJ2-7; no firm D call. The CDR3 loop spans 14 amino acids. CDR1 and CDR2 from the germline V gene are SEHNR and FQNEAQ (reference sequence). V lost 1 base and J 0 bases, leaving 7 bases between the germline ends. The CDR3 region has the DNA TGTGCCAGCAGCTTAGGGAGCCCCTCCTACGAGCAGTACTTC. Translation: CASSLGSPSYEQYF.

The gene calls are TRBV5-1 and TRBJ2-3, with D perhaps matching TRBD1 or TRBD2 (5 bases each). The V end was cut by 0 bases, the J end by 4 bases, with 15 bases between. Looked up from germline, CDR1 is SGHRS and CDR2 is YFSETQ. There are 16 residues in the CDR3. CDR3 in DNA: TGCGCCAGCAGCTTGGAGGTCTCTTGGGGGTCAGATACGCAGTATTTT. Protein product: CASSLEVSWGSDTQYF.

The chain carries TRBV7-2 and TRBJ1-1; no definite D call. The CDR3 contains 15 residues. In germline, CDR1 is SGHTA, CDR2 FQGNSA. Trimming removed 2 bases at V and 0 bases at J, with 10 bases between. The chain's CDR3 is CASSLMPGLNTEAFF. The CDR3 bases are TGTGCCAGCAGCTTAATGCCCGGGTTGAACACTGAAGCTTTCTTT.

V gene TRBV19 combines with J gene TRBJ2-2, with a tentative D call TRBD2 (6 bases). V dropped 5 bases and J dropped 3 bases, with 13 bases sitting between them. The germline CDR1 and CDR2 sequences are LNHDA and SQIVND (reference sequence). CDR3 size: 15 residues. CDR3 amino acids: CASSPRDGYTGELFF. The CDR3 DNA follows: TGTGCCAGTAGTCCGCGGGACGGATACACCGGGGAGCTGTTTTTT.

This clone was recorded once. This rearrangement joins TRBV7-9 to TRBJ2-7, with 8 positions matching TRBD2. Germline CDR1 and CDR2: SEHNR and FQNEAQ (reference sequence). This CDR3 contains 16 residues. V was pared by 3 bases and J by 0 bases, with 7 bases of the junction left unmatched. CDR3 sequence (DNA): TGTGCCAGCAGCTTTGGGGTAGCGGGACCCTCCTACGAGCAGTACTTC. It specifies CASSFGVAGPSYEQYF.

This chain links TRBV29-1 with TRBJ2-7; 9 bases line up with TRBD2. The germline V gene encodes CDR1 SQVTM and CDR2 ANQGSEA. The trim removed 5 bases at V and 3 bases at J, leaving 11 bases unmatched. CDR3 size: 15 residues. CDR3 nucleotides: TGCAGCGTTTCCTTGCTAGCGGGACCAAACTACGAGCAGTACTTC. This encodes CSVSLLAGPNYEQYF.

In its sample, this clone was seen once. J is TRBJ1-4 and V is TRBV19; D not resolved. V was shortened by 4 bases and J by 0 bases, with 9 bases between the two germline ends. The length of the CDR3 is 15 residues. Germline V gene sequence: CDR1 LNHDA, CDR2 SQIVND (reference sequence). The DNA for the CDR3 is TGTGCCAGTAGTACCTACATGGCAACTAATGAAAAACTGTTTTTT. Its protein is CASSTYMATNEKLFF.

This chain uses TRBV7-8 with TRBJ2-7, with TRBD1 as a possible D gene (5 bases). This CDR3 region has 15 residues. V shed 3 bases and J shed 6 bases, with 18 bases lying between them. The germline CDR1 and CDR2 sequences are SGHVS and FQNEAQ. CDR3 coding DNA: TGTGCCAGCAGCTTCCCTACAGGAGTGGTTCGCGAGCAGTACTTC. Protein sequence: CASSFPTGVVREQYF.

Concerning this clone itself: Other DNA sequences in this sample translate to the same CDR3. V is TRBV28 and J is TRBJ1-5, with D maybe TRBD1 (6 bases). V shed 4 bases and J shed 6 bases, with 13 bases lying between them. The CDR3 extends over 14 amino acids. The germline V gene encodes CDR1 MDHEN and CDR2 SYDVKM. The CDR3 DNA sequence: TGTGCCAGCAGTTCATCAGGGGCGGGTCAGCCCCAGCATTTT. It yields the protein CASSSSGAGQPQHF.

The J gene is TRBJ1-1, the V gene TRBV19; D might be TRBD1 (5 bases). The CDR3 covers 12 residues. V shed 6 bases and J shed 8 bases, with 13 bases lying between them. Germline CDR1 and CDR2: LNHDA and SQIVND (reference sequence). DNA of the CDR3: TGTGCCAGTAGCCCTCAGGGATCCGAAGCTTTCTTT. Protein: CASSPQGSEAFF.

V is TRBV6-4 and J is TRBJ2-3, with TRBD1 matching 7 bases. Germline V CDR1 and CDR2: MRHNA, SNTAGT. Trimming took 3 bases from V and 4 from J; bases not matched to a gene: 7. The CDR3 spans 15 residues. The CDR3 sequence is CASSEGDRYPDTQYF. In DNA, the CDR3 is TGTGCCAGCAGTGAAGGGGACAGATATCCAGATACGCAGTATTTT.

The chain carries TRBV5-1 and TRBJ1-2, with D uncertain. CDR1 and CDR2 (germline): SGHRS, YFSETQ. V was shortened by 6 bases and J by 1 base, with 10 bases between the two germline ends. This CDR3 comprises 13 residues. CDR3 amino acids: CASKWRVNYGYTF. The CDR3 DNA reads TGCGCCAGCAAGTGGAGGGTTAACTATGGCTACACCTTC.

The chain recombines TRBV28 with TRBJ1-1; D not resolved. The germline gives CDR1 MDHEN, CDR2 SYDVKM. This CDR3 region has 13 residues. Trimming removed 2 bases from V and 8 bases from J, with 12 bases in between. The CDR3: CASSLVGGLEAFF. The CDR3 bases are TGTGCCAGCAGTTTAGTCGGAGGACTAGAAGCTTTCTTT.

The chain links TRBV5-1 to TRBJ2-3; TRBD1 is a possible D gene (6 bases). The CDR3 loop spans 13 amino acids. Trimming stripped 7 bases from V and 2 bases from J, with 11 bases between. The germline gives CDR1 SGHRS, CDR2 YFSETQ. The CDR3 spells CASGQRDTDTQYF. In DNA form, the CDR3 reads TGCGCCAGCGGACAGAGAGACACAGATACGCAGTATTTT.

Concerning this clone itself: Germline is not matched at one junction end, which may reflect a read error. The chain recombines TRBV5-1 with TRBJ2-7; the D is unclear. The CDR3 length is 12 residues. Germline V gives CDR1 SGHRS, CDR2 YFSETQ. CDR3 in amino acids: CASSSAPHDQYF. The CDR3 DNA sequence: TGCGCCAGCAGCTCGGCCCCCCACGATCAGTACTTC.

CDR3 region: CASSPRAFEQYF. The CDR3 region has the DNA TGTGCCAGCTCACCACGGGCTTTCGAGCAGTACTTC. This chain joins TRBV18 and TRBJ2-7; D gene ambiguous. With 1 base removed from V and 6 bases from J, the gap between germline ends came to 7 bases. This CDR3 has 12 amino acids. From germline, CDR1 is KGHSH and CDR2 LQKENI. Supplemented by reference TRBV18 and TRBJ2-7, the full variable domain reads NAGVMQNPRHLVRRRGQEARLRCSPMKGHSHVYWYRQLPEEGLKFMVYLQKENIIDESGMPKERFSAEFPKEGPSILRIQQVVRGDSAAYFCASSPRAFEQYFGPGTRLTVT.

The chain is built from TRBV5-4 and TRBJ2-6; no clear D gene. This CDR3 has 14 amino acids. CDR1 is SGHNT and CDR2 is YYREEE in the germline V gene (reference sequence). V gave up 8 bases and J gave up 4 bases, with 13 bases separating them. CDR3 sequence reads: CASAKVAGANVLTF. CDR3 DNA: TGTGCCAGTGCAAAGGTGGCAGGGGCCAACGTCCTGACTTTC. Combining the CDR3 with reference TRBV5-4 and TRBJ2-6 gives the whole variable domain ETGVTQSPTHLIKTRGQQVTLRCSSQSGHNTVSWYQQALGQGPQFIFQYYREEENGRGNFPPRFSGLQFPNYSSELNVNALELDDSALYLCASAKVAGANVLTFGAGSRLTVL.

The chain uses TRBV18 and TRBJ1-5; D is unclear. Germline V CDR1 and CDR2: KGHSH, LQKENI. This CDR3 has 16 residues. Between the trimmed V and J ends, which lost 5 bases and 10 bases, there was a span of 24 bases. CDR3 sequence: CASSLSPVGGISPQHF. In nucleotides, the CDR3 is TGTGCCAGCTCATTAAGCCCGGTGGGCGGAATCAGCCCCCAGCATTTT.

The V and J genes are TRBV5-1 and TRBJ2-3; no definite D call. The CDR3 sequence is 12 residues long. V lost 0 bases and J 7 bases, leaving 6 bases between the germline ends. The germline gives CDR1 SGHRS, CDR2 YFSETQ. DNA of the CDR3: TGCGCCAGCAGCTTGGATGTTAATACGCAGTATTTT. It yields the protein CASSLDVNTQYF.

Remarks on this clone: This CDR3 is also generated by other DNA sequences in the sample. The V call is TRBV2, the J call TRBJ1-3, with 8 bases lining up with TRBD1. CDR3 length: 14 amino acids. J lost 4 bases, V lost 2 bases, and 1 base had no gene match. The germline V gene encodes CDR1 SNHLY and CDR2 FYNNEI. The DNA of the CDR3 is TGTGCCAGCAGTGAAAGACAGGGGGGAAACACCATATATTTT. Protein product: CASSERQGGNTIYF.